This entry lists 28 T cell receptor beta chains sequenced from one sample in a study of breast tumors, draining lymph nodes, adjacent tissues. TCRdb re-called the multiplex PCR reads with MiXCR, one entry per CDR3 protein. This sample has about 230,000 distinct CDR3 sequences, with 32% found just once. The lymph nodes were axillary draining lymph nodes from breast cancer patients. Sequencing used axillary lymph node tissue. These receptors all stem from a female donor with breast cancer. Some clones in this sample may be carry-over from other donors' samples.

In its sample, this clonotype ranks as medium-sized. The V call is TRBV7-9, the J call TRBJ1-4; D call uncertain. V was trimmed by 1 base and J by 6 bases, leaving 9 bases between them. From germline, CDR1 is SEHNR and CDR2 FQNEAQ (reference sequence). This CDR3 is built from 14 residues. In DNA form, the CDR3 reads TGTGCCAGCAGCTTAGTGGGCACAGATGAAAAACTGTTTTTT. Amino acids: CASSLVGTDEKLFF.

Concerning this clonotype: This sequence may be a read error, since a much larger clone differs from it by one base. Without the conserved terminal phenylalanine or tryptophan, this CDR3 likely stems from a read error. This chain uses TRBV28 with TRBJ1-4; D is unresolved. V was shortened by 4 bases and J by 4 bases, with 7 bases between the two germline ends. Germline loops: CDR1 MDHEN, CDR2 SYDVKM. This CDR3 has 13 amino acids. CDR3 DNA: TGTGCCAGCAGTTCCCCAAATAATGAAAAACTGTTTTTA. It codes for CASSSPNNEKLFL.

The table lists this clonotype with many counts. The rearrangement uses TRBV7-8 and TRBJ1-4; TRBD1 aligns across 7 bases. Germline V gene lookup returns CDR1 SGHVS and CDR2 FQNEAQ. Trimming removed 4 bases from V and 5 bases from J; junction bases left unmatched: 7. This CDR3 spans 15 amino acids. The CDR3, as DNA: TGTGCCAGCAGCTCCCTCGGGACAGTGAATGAAAAACTGTTTTTT. Protein sequence: CASSSLGTVNEKLFF.

This clonotype was observed many times. The rearrangement joins TRBV7-6 to TRBJ2-5; no clear D. Germline-derived CDR1 and CDR2 are SGHVS and FNYEAQ. This CDR3 contains 14 residues. Trimming removed 4 bases from V and 1 base from J, with 10 bases in between. The CDR3 DNA sequence: TGTGCCAGCAGCTCTAACAGCCTCCAAGAGACCCAGTACTTC. Its protein is CASSSNSLQETQYF.

This clonotype showed up many times. This chain connects TRBV6-2 or TRBV6-3 to TRBJ2-2, with TRBD2 as a possible D gene (6 bases). V was shortened by 2 bases and J by 4 bases, with 11 bases between the two germline ends. In germline, CDR1 is MNHEY, CDR2 SVGEGT. This CDR3 is built from 15 residues. The CDR3 DNA is TGTGCCAGCAGTTACCCGGGAGCGCGCACCGGGGAGCTGTTTTTT. Protein sequence: CASSYPGARTGELFF.

This clonotype was recorded many times. The J gene is TRBJ2-7, the V gene TRBV20-1, with a possible D match to TRBD1 (5 bases). The V end lost 0 bases, the J end lost 0 bases, and 12 bases lay between the germline ends. This CDR3 has 15 amino acids. Germline assignment: CDR1 DFQATT and CDR2 SNEGSKA (reference sequence). CDR3 loop: CSARDLQGYSYEQYF. CDR3 nucleotides: TGCAGTGCTAGAGACCTTCAGGGTTACTCCTACGAGCAGTACTTC.

A word on this clonotype: The limits of the CDR3 on the DNA are not certain, so only TCRdb's listed CDR3 is given. V gene TRBV5-6 combines with J gene TRBJ2-1; the table's D call TRBD2 went unverified against the DNA. 20 amino acids form the CDR3, both terminal residues included. Germline CDR1 SGHDT, CDR2 YYEEEE. The CDR3 loop is CASSFYICSARDGSGHEQFF.

This clonotype has a count of ten or more. The chain is built from TRBV20-1 and TRBJ1-3, with a weak D call TRBD1 (5 bases). Germline CDR1 is DFQATT and CDR2 is SNEGSKA (reference sequence). Trimming cost V 6 bases and J 4 bases, with 19 bases left between them. The CDR3 totals 15 residues. CDR3 loop: CSATTQGVGGNTIYF. The CDR3 coding sequence is TGCAGTGCGACTACGCAGGGTGTAGGGGGAAACACCATATATTTT.

On this clonotype: Being one base from a much bigger clone, this may be a read error. The chain recombines TRBV7-2 with TRBJ2-5, with D tentatively TRBD1 or TRBD2 (5 bases each). Germline lookup yields CDR1 SGHTA and CDR2 FQGNSA. The CDR3 runs 15 residues. The CDR3, as DNA: TGTGCCAGCAGCTTAGGCTTGGGTGGTAAAGGGACCCAGCACTTC. As protein: CASSLGLGGKGTQHF.

The genes are TRBV9 and TRBJ2-1; a weak D match, TRBD2 (5 bases). The germline gives CDR1 SGDLS, CDR2 YYNGEE. The length of the CDR3 is 15 residues. V was pared by 0 bases and J by 7 bases, with 14 bases between. DNA for the CDR3: TGTGCCAGCAGCGTAGCGGAACGGGGTAGTAATGAGCAGTTCTTC. This translates into CASSVAERGSNEQFF.

Many counts were recorded for this clonotype. The chain couples TRBV6-1 to TRBJ2-2; D gene unclear. The ends were cut back, 4 bases at V and 1 base at J, with 7 bases in the middle. This CDR3 is 14 amino acids long. Germline loops: CDR1 MNHNS, CDR2 SASEGT. The CDR3 nucleotides are TGTGCCAGCAGTGGCGCTATGAACACCGGGGAGCTGTTTTTT. Protein sequence: CASSGAMNTGELFF.

In this sample, this clonotype turned up many times. The chain combines TRBV7-3 with TRBJ2-3; TRBD1 matches 8 bases. This CDR3 has 15 residues. With V trimmed by 4 bases and J by 0 bases, 3 bases remained unmatched. CDR1 SGHTA and CDR2 FQGTGA come from the germline V gene. DNA for the CDR3: TGTGCCAGCAGCTCCAGGGGGCATAGCACAGATACGCAGTATTTT. Translating gives CASSSRGHSTDTQYF. Filled out from reference TRBV7-3 and TRBJ2-3, the complete variable domain reads GAGVSQTPSNKVTEKGKYVELRCDPISGHTALYWYRQSLGQGPEFLIYFQGTGAADDSGLPNDRFFAVRPEGSVSTLKIQRTERGDSAVYLCASSSRGHSTDTQYFGPGTRLTVL.

The V call is TRBV2, the J call TRBJ2-7, with 10 bases aligning to TRBD1. This CDR3 spans 13 amino acids. In germline, CDR1 is SNHLY, CDR2 FYNNEI. The V segment lost 11 bases and the J segment 0 bases; nucleotides outside the gene matches: 4. The CDR3: CAAGQGSSYEQYF. The CDR3 DNA follows: TGTGCCGCGGGACAGGGGAGCTCCTACGAGCAGTACTTC.

In this sample, this clonotype turned up many times. The rearrangement joins TRBV18 to TRBJ2-7; a possible D gene is TRBD2 (5 bases). Germline CDR1 reads KGHSH; CDR2 reads LQKENI. The germline V and J ends were trimmed by 6 bases and 5 bases, with 11 bases remaining between them. The CDR3 spans 12 residues. In DNA, the CDR3 is TGTGCCAGCTCCACCACGGGGAACGAGCAGTACTTC. As protein: CASSTTGNEQYF.

This clonotype was observed at least ten times. The chain uses TRBV10-2 and TRBJ2-5; D may correspond to TRBD1 or TRBD2 (5 bases each). This CDR3 comprises 15 residues. V was cut by 7 bases and J by 5 bases, with 20 bases left in between. Germline-derived CDR1 and CDR2 are WSHSY and SAAADI. The CDR3 spells CASTISDGARETQYF. The CDR3 nucleotides are TGCGCCAGCACTATCTCTGACGGGGCTCGGGAGACCCAGTACTTC.

This clonotype was detected ten times or more. V and J are TRBV3-1 and TRBJ2-3, with 8 nucleotides matching TRBD2. This CDR3 region has 16 residues. Trimming cost V 2 bases and J 6 bases; bases outside gene matches: 10. Germline CDR1 is LGHDT and CDR2 is YNNKEL (reference sequence). This CDR3 reads CASSQPGSGSPDTQYF. DNA for the CDR3: TGTGCCAGCAGCCAACCTGGGAGCGGGAGCCCTGATACGCAGTATTTT.

This clonotype has a count of ten or more. The chain combines TRBV20-1 with TRBJ2-5; D is unresolved. Germline CDR1 and CDR2: DFQATT and SNEGSKA (reference sequence). V was clipped by 1 base and J by 5 bases, with 8 bases between them. This CDR3 contains 12 residues. Written as DNA, the CDR3 is TGCAGTGCTAGAGTAGGTTGGGAGACCCAGTACTTC. Translated, it gives CSARVGWETQYF.

Many counts were recorded for this clonotype. The V gene is TRBV4-1, the J gene TRBJ2-2; 8 bases match TRBD2. Germline trimming cut 0 bases from V and 8 bases from J; bases unmatched to any gene: 8. This CDR3 comprises 16 residues. Germline CDR1 and CDR2: MGHRA and YSYEKL. The CDR3 here is CASSQDRTGTRGELFF. In nucleotides, the CDR3 is TGCGCCAGCAGCCAAGATCGTACAGGGACTAGAGGGGAGCTGTTTTTT.

The table lists this clonotype with many counts. This chain connects TRBV7-9 to TRBJ2-7; 7 positions agree with TRBD2. V lost 3 bases, J lost 6 bases, and 8 bases stayed unmatched. Germline CDR1 SEHNR, CDR2 FQNEAQ (reference sequence). This CDR3 has 14 residues. The CDR3 protein is CASSLAGAAGEQYF. The CDR3 DNA reads TGTGCCAGCAGCTTGGCGGGAGCAGCGGGCGAGCAGTACTTC.

V usage is TRBV25-1 and J usage is TRBJ2-1; no reliable D call. Germline V gene sequence: CDR1 MGHDK, CDR2 SYGVNS. Trimming shortened V by 9 bases and J by 9 bases, and 9 bases separated the two germline ends. This CDR3 has 10 amino acids. CDR3 residues: CARHTGEQFF. As DNA, the CDR3 is TGTGCCAGACACACTGGTGAGCAGTTCTTC.

A note on this clonotype: This could be a read error, since a much larger clone is one nucleotide away. CDR3: CASSHRDLPPLHF. CDR3 coding DNA: TGTGCCAGCAGTCACCGGGACCTTCCACCCCTCCACTTT. The V gene is TRBV6-1, the J gene TRBJ1-6; perhaps TRBD1 as D (5 bases). The germline V and J ends were trimmed by 5 bases and 11 bases, with 13 bases remaining between them. This CDR3 spans 13 amino acids. Germline assignment: CDR1 MNHNS and CDR2 SASEGT.

There are many counts of this clonotype. This sequence joins TRBV29-1 and TRBJ2-1; 11 nucleotides align to TRBD2. Trimming cost V 6 bases and J 2 bases; bases outside gene matches: 3. Germline CDR1 and CDR2: SQVTM and ANQGSEA. This CDR3 comprises 14 residues. The CDR3 sequence is CSVGTSGAYNEQFF. In nucleotides, the CDR3 is TGCAGCGTCGGGACTAGCGGAGCCTACAATGAGCAGTTCTTC.

The gene calls are TRBV29-1 and TRBJ2-3, with D perhaps matching TRBD1 (5 bases). Germline CDR1 and CDR2: SQVTM and ANQGSEA. The V and J ends lost 7 bases and 1 base respectively, with 12 bases between them. This CDR3 region has 13 residues. CDR3 DNA: TGCAGCGGAGATTTGACAGGCACAGATACGCAGTATTTT. Its translation is CSGDLTGTDTQYF.

This clonotype turned up a few times. This sequence joins TRBV30 and TRBJ2-7; 7 bases agree with TRBD1. The V gene's germline CDR1 is GTSNPN and CDR2 SVGIG (reference sequence). This CDR3 contains 13 residues. V lost 4 bases, J lost 3 bases, and 6 bases stayed unmatched. Here the CDR3 DNA reads TGTGCCTGGACACGAGGACAGGTCTACGAGCAGTACTTC. Its protein is CAWTRGQVYEQYF.

Ten or more counts support this clonotype. The chain combines TRBV3-1 with TRBJ2-5; 11 nucleotides line up with TRBD2. The CDR3 loop spans 14 amino acids. The V segment lost 7 bases and the J segment 5 bases; nucleotides outside the gene matches: 6. CDR1 is LGHDT, CDR2 YNNKEL, per germline (reference sequence). In nucleotides, the CDR3 is TGTGCCAGCACCCCCCGGACTAGCGGGGAGACCCAGTACTTC. Protein sequence: CASTPRTSGETQYF.

The gene calls are TRBV25-1 and TRBJ2-1, with 12 bases that match TRBD2. Germline CDR1 is MGHDK and CDR2 is SYGVNS. The CDR3 has 15 amino acids. Germline trimming cut 4 bases from V and 7 bases from J; bases unmatched to any gene: 5. The CDR3 DNA reads TGTGCCAGCAGTGCGAGACTAGCGGGAGTGAATGAGCAGTTCTTC. This encodes CASSARLAGVNEQFF.

This chain connects TRBV6-2 or TRBV6-3 to TRBJ2-1; 10 positions match TRBD2. The CDR3 totals 17 residues. The V segment lost 5 bases and the J segment 0 bases; nucleotides outside the gene matches: 7. The germline gives CDR1 MNHEY, CDR2 SVGEGT. The CDR3 spells CASSPRTSGGSYNEQFF. For the CDR3, the DNA is TGTGCCAGCAGTCCCCGGACTAGCGGTGGCTCCTACAATGAGCAGTTCTTC.

The chain combines TRBV7-9 with TRBJ1-1; no clear D gene. CDR3 length: 15 amino acids. Germline loops: CDR1 SEHNR, CDR2 FQNEAQ (reference sequence). V was trimmed by 5 bases and J by 1 base, leaving 14 bases between them. Here the CDR3 reads CASSPLKGQNTEAFF. CDR3 coding DNA: TGTGCCAGCAGCCCTCTTAAGGGCCAGAACACTGAAGCTTTCTTT.